This T cell receptor (beta chain) comes out of a study of cytomegalovirus exposure and HLA in healthy donors. Germline loops: CDR1 MNHEY, CDR2 SVGAGI. The CDR3 totals 13 residues. V was pared by 2 bases and J by 2 bases, with 7 bases between. Study-wide results and limits: The study labeled fewer than 200 TCR beta chains cytomegalovirus-associated. The HLA-A and HLA-B alleles of most subjects were reportedly predicted accurately from TCR beta sequences.

PCR was performed using 60 Vbeta and 13 Jbeta primers. Original handling: As a later analysis found, there were 70 million to 90 million unique TCR beta chains, of which roughly 11 million were shared. The data were produced by immunoSEQ multiplex PCR, yet TCRdb's version contains in-frame clones alone and is incomplete. V and J calls and clone size are copied from that table; D and trimming were computed from the DNA. The top ten hold 12% of the sample, which has roughly 45,000 clones, about two thirds seen once. Donors were nominally healthy when sampled, though unrecorded immune exposures were likely. On this clone itself: The antigen is unknown.

This clonotype was sampled from a man in his sixties in good health and CMV-seropositive. V and J are TRBV6-5 and TRBJ2-7; TRBD2 is a possible D gene (6 bases). The sample consisted of PBMCs. The CDR3 loop reads CASSYGGTYEQYF. The DNA for the CDR3 is TGTGCCAGCAGTTACGGGGGGACCTACGAGCAGTACTTC.